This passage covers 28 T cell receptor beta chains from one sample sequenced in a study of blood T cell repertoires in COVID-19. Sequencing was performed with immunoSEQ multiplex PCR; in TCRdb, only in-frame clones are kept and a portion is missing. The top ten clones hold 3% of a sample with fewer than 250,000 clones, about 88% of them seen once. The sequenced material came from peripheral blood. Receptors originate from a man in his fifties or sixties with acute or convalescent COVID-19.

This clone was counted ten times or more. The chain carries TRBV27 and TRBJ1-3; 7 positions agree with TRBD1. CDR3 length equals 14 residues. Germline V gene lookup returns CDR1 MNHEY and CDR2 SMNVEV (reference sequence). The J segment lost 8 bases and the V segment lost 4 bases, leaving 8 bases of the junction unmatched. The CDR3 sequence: CASSSTGDRYTIYF. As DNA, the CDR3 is TGTGCCAGCAGTTCAACAGGGGATCGTTACACCATATATTTT.

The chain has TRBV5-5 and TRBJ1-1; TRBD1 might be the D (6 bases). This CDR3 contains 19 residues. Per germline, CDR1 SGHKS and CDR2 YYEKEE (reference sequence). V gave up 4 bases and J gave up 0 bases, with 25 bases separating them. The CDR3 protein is CASSPGQLRDNLMNTEAFF. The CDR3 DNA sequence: TGTGCCAGCAGCCCTGGACAGCTAAGGGACAACCTTATGAACACTGAAGCTTTCTTT.

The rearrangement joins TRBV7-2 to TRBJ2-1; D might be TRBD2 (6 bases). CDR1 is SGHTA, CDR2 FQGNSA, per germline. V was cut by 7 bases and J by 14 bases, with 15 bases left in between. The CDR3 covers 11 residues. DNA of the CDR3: TGTGCCAGCAATCTTCGACTAGACGAGTTCTTC. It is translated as CASNLRLDEFF.

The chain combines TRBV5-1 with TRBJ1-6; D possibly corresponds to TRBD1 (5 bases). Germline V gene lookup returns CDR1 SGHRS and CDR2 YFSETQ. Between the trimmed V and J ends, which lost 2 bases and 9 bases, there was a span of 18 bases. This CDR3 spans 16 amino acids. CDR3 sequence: CASSLDSKQVASPLHF. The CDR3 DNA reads TGCGCCAGCAGCTTAGATAGTAAACAGGTCGCTTCACCCCTCCACTTT.

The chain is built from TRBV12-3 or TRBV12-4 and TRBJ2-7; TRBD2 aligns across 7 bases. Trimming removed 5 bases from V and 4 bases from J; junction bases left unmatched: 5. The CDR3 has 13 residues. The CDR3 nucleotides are TGTGCCAGCAGTCCTCGGGGGGAGTACGAGCAGTACTTC. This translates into CASSPRGEYEQYF.

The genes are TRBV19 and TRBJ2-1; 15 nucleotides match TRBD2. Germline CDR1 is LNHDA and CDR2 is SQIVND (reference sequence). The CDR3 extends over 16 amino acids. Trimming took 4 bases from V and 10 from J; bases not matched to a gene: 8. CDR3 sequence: CASSRWTSGGAGEQFF. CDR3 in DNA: TGTGCCAGTAGTAGGTGGACTAGCGGGGGGGCAGGGGAGCAGTTCTTC.

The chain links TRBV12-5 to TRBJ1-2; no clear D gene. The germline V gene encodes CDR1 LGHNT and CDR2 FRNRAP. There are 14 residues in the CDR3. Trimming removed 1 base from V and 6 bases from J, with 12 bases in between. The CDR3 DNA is TGTGCTAGTGGTTTGGGAATTGCGTCCCATGGCTACACCTTC. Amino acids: CASGLGIASHGYTF.

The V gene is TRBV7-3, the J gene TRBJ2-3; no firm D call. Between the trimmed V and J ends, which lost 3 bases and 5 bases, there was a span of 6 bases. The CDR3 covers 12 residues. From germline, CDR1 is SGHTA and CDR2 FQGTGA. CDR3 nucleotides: TGTGCCAGCAGCTTGACAAAAGATACGCAGTATTTT. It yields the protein CASSLTKDTQYF. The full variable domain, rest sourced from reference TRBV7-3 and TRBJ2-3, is GAGVSQTPSNKVTEKGKYVELRCDPISGHTALYWYRQSLGQGPEFLIYFQGTGAADDSGLPNDRFFAVRPEGSVSTLKIQRTERGDSAVYLCASSLTKDTQYFGPGTRLTVL.

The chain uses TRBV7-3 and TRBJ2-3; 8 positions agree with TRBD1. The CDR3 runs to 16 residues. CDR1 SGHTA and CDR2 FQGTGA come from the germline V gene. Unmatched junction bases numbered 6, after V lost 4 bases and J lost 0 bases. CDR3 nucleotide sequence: TGTGCCAGCAGCTCCGGGGACAGGCCAAGCACAGATACGCAGTATTTT. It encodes CASSSGDRPSTDTQYF.

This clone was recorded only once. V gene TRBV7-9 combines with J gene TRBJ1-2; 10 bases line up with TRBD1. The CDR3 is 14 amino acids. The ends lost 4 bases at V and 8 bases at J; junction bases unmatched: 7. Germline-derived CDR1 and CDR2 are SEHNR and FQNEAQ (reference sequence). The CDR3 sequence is CASSSDRGLDGYTF. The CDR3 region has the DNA TGTGCCAGCAGCTCCGACAGGGGGCTCGACGGCTACACCTTC.

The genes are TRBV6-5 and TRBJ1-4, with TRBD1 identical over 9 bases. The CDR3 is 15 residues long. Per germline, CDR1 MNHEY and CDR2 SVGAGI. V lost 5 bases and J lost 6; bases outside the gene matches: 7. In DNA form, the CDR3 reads TGTGCCAGCAGTCACCGGGGGGACAGGGATGAAAAACTGTTTTTT. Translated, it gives CASSHRGDRDEKLFF.

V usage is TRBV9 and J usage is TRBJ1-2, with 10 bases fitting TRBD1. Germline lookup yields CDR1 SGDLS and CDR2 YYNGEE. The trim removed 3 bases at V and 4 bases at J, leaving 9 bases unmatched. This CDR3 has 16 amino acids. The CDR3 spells CASSGTGGGLGYGYTF. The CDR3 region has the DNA TGTGCCAGCAGCGGGACAGGGGGAGGTCTTGGCTATGGCTACACCTTC.

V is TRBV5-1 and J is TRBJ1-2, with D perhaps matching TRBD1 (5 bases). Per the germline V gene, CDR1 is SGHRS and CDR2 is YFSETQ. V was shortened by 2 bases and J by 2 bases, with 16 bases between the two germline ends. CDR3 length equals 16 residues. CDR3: CASSFDIQGGNYGYTF. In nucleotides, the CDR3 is TGCGCCAGCAGCTTTGATATCCAGGGTGGAAACTATGGCTACACCTTC.

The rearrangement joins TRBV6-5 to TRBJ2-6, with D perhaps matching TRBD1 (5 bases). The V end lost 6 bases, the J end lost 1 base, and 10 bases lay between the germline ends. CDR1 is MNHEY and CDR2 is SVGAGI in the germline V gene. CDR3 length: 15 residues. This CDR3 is CASSQGRSGANVLTF. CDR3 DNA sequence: TGTGCCAGCAGCCAGGGTCGATCTGGGGCCAACGTCCTGACTTTC.

CDR3 protein: CASSVDSQEETQYF. The DNA of the CDR3 is TGTGCCAGCAGCGTAGACTCACAGGAAGAGACCCAGTACTTC. V and J are TRBV9 and TRBJ2-5; perhaps TRBD1 as D (5 bases). The length of the CDR3 is 14 residues. Germline V lookup: CDR1 SGDLS, CDR2 YYNGEE. V lost 0 bases and J lost 3, with 9 bases in between.

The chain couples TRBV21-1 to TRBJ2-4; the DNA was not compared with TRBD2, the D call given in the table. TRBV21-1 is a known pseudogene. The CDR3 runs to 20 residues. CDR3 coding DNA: TGTGCCAGCAGCAAAGTCTCAAGATACCGGGCCCGAGGGGCCAAAAACATTCAGTACTTC. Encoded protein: CASSKVSRYRARGAKNIQYF.

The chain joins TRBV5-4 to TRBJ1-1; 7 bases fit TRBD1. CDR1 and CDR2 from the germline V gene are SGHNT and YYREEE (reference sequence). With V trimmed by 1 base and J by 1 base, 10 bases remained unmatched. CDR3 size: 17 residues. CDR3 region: CASSLRGVRTGNTEAFF. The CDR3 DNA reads TGTGCCAGCAGCTTGCGGGGTGTTCGGACAGGGAACACTGAAGCTTTCTTT.

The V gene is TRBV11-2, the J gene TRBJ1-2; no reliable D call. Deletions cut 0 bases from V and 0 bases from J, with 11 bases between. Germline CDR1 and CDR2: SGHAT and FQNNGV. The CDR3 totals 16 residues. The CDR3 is CASSLEVEEANYGYTF. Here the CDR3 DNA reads TGTGCCAGCAGCTTAGAGGTGGAGGAAGCTAACTATGGCTACACCTTC.

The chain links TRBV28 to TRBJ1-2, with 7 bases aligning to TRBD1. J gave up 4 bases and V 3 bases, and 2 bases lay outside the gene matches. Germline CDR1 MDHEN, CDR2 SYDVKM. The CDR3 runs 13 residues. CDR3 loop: CASSFGDSYGYTF. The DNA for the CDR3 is TGTGCCAGCAGTTTTGGGGACAGCTATGGCTACACCTTC.

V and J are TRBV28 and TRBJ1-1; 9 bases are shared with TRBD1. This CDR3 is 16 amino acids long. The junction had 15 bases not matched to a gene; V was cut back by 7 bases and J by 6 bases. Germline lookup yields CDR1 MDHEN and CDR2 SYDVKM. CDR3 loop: CASTENRGLEHSEAFF. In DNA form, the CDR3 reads TGTGCCAGCACCGAGAACAGGGGGCTGGAACACTCTGAAGCTTTCTTT. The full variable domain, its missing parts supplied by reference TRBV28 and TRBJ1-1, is DVKVTQSSRYLVKRTGEKVFLECVQDMDHENMFWYRQDPGLGLRLIYFSYDVKMKEKGDIPEGYSVSREKKERFSLILESASTNQTSMYLCASTENRGLEHSEAFFGQGTRLTVV.

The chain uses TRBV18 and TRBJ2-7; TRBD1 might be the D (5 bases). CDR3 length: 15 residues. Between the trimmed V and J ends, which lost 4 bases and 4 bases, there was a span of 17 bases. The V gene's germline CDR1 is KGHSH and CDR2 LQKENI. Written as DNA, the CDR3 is TGTGCCAGCTCACTCGAAGGACACCGCTCGTACGAGCAGTACTTC. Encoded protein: CASSLEGHRSYEQYF.

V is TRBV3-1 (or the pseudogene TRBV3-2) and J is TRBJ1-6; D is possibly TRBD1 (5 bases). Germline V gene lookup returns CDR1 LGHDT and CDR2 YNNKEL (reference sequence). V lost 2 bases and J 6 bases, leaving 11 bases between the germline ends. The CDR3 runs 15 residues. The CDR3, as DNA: TGTGCCAGCAGCCAAACCGACAGCCGTAATTCACCCCTCCACTTT. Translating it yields CASSQTDSRNSPLHF.

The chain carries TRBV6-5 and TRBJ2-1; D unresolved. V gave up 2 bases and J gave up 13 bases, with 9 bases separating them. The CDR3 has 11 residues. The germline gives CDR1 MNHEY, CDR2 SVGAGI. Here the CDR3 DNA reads TGTGCCAGCAGTTACAACGCTAGACAGTTCTTC. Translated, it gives CASSYNARQFF.

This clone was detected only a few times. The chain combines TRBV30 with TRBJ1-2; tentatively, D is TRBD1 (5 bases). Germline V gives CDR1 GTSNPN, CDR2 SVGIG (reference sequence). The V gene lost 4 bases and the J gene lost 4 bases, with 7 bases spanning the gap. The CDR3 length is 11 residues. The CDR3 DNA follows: TGTGCCTGGAAGGGGATCTATGGCTACACCTTC. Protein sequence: CAWKGIYGYTF.

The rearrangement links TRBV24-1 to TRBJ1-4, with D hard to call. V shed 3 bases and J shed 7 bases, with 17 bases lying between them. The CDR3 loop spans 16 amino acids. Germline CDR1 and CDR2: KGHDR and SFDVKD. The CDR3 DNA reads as TGTGCCACCAGTGATAACCCGGCGTTCAGGTGTGAAAAACTGTTTTTT. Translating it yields CATSDNPAFRCEKLFF.

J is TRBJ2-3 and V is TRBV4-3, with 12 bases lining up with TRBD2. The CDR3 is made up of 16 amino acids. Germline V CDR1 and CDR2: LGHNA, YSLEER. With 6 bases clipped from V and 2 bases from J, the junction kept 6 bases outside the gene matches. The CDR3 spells CASRQSSGGATDTQYF. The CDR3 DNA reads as TGCGCCAGCAGACAATCTAGCGGGGGGGCCACAGATACGCAGTATTTT.

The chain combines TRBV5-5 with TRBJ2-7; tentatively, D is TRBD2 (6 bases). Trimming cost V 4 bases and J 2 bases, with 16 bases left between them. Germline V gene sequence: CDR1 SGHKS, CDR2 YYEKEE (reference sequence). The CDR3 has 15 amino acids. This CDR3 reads CASSILGGKTYEQYF. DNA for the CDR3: TGTGCCAGCAGCATCCTGGGGGGAAAGACCTACGAGCAGTACTTC.

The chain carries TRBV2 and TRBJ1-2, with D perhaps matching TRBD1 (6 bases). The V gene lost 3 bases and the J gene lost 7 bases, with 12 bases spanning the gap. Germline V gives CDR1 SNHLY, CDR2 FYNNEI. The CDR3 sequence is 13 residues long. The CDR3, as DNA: TGTGCCAGCAGTGAGTTGCAGGGGTCTGGCTACACCTTC. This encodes CASSELQGSGYTF.